This TCR beta chain was recovered during a study of CD8 T cells in Susac syndrome. RNA amounts of about 0.45 to 1 ug underwent reverse transcription with random hexamers. Amplification of the TCR beta CDR3 was carried out by immunoSEQ multiplex PCR, which spanned a total of 54 Vbeta and 13 Jbeta segments. TCRdb fed the immunoSEQ multiplex PCR reads into MiXCR, producing one record per CDR3 protein. The sample has 150,000 or so distinct CDR3 sequences, approximately 93% seen once. Germline CDR1 and CDR2: SQVTM and ANQGSEA. The CDR3 sequence is 12 residues long. Trimming left V 4 bases short and J 2 bases short, with 9 bases between. The authors sequenced TCR beta from blood CD8+ and CD4+ T cells. Patients with stable or active relapsing-remitting disease, all of them treatment-naive, made up the multiple sclerosis controls. It was negative isolation that provided the CD8+ and CD4+ T cells, whereas TEMRA cells were enriched by FACS.

This sequence originates from a human donor with multiple sclerosis. Input material: CD8+ T cells from PBMCs. The chain uses TRBV29-1 and TRBJ2-7; D is unclear. The CDR3 sequence is CSVGQTTYEQYF. CDR3 DNA sequence: TGCAGCGTTGGTCAGACCACCTACGAGCAGTACTTC.